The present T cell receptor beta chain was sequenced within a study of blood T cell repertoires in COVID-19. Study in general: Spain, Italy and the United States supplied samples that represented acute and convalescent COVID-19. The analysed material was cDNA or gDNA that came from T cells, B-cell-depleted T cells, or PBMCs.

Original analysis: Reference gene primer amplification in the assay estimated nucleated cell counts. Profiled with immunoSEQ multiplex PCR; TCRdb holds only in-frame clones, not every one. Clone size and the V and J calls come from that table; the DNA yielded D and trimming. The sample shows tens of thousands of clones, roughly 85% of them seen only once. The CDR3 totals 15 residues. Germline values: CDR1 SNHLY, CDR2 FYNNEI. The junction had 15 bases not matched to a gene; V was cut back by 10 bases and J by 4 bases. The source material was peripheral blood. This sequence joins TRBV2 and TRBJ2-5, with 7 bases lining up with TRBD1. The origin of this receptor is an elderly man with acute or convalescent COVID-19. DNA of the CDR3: TGTGCCACCCGACAGGGATTTTTTATTGGAGAGACCCAGTACTTC. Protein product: CATRQGFFIGETQYF.